Listed below are T cell receptor beta chains from one sample, sequenced in a study of cytotoxic CD8 clonotypes in ibrutinib-treated CLL. Here immunoSEQ multiplex PCR was the method, and the copy in TCRdb shows in-frame clones only, minus some. The sample yields 9,400 or so clones, roughly 55% seen once. The starting material was PBMCs, obtained before ibrutinib treatment. Receptors were obtained from a human donor with chronic lymphocytic leukemia. Both conserved end residues are part of each CDR3. A D gene is named only where the DNA matches it firmly. Size is stated for part of the rows, as once, few or many counts, or as a class when the clone is expanded.

-,TRBJ1-2,TRBV19,-,CASRSKGPYGYTF,TGTGCCAGTCGATCCAAGGGCCCCTATGGCTACACCTTC
TRBD2,TRBJ2-5,TRBV2,once,CASTFSSGWGETQYF,TGTGCCAGCACCTTTTCTAGCGGGTGGGGAGAGACCCAGTACTTC
-,TRBJ2-1,TRBV7-9,-,CASSLVALAGLHNEQFF,TGTGCCAGCAGCTTAGTTGCACTAGCTGGCCTCCACAATGAGCAGTTCTTC
-,TRBJ2-5,TRBV5-1,-,CASSAGQETQYF,TGCGCCAGCAGCGCGGGGCAAGAGACCCAGTACTTC
-,TRBJ1-2,TRBV27,few,CASSLMANYGYTF,TGTGCCAGCAGTTTAATGGCGAACTATGGCTACACCTTC
-,TRBJ1-5,TRBV15,few,CATSRVGNQPQHF,TGTGCCACCAGCAGAGTAGGGAATCAGCCCCAGCATTTT
TRBD1,TRBJ2-2,TRBV29-1,-,CSVLTTGQGASGELFF,TGCAGCGTCCTGACGACCGGACAGGGGGCGTCCGGGGAGCTGTTTTTT
TRBD2,TRBJ2-2,TRBV7-3,medium-sized,CASSRGTSGGGAGELFF,TGTGCCAGCAGCCGAGGGACTAGCGGGGGTGGTGCCGGGGAGCTGTTTTTT
TRBD1,TRBJ1-2,TRBV19,-,CASSTNNGQGNYGYTF,TGTGCCAGTAGTACCAATAATGGACAGGGCAACTATGGCTACACCTTC
TRBD1,TRBJ1-1,TRBV11-2,-,CASSLGTGESEAFF,TGTGCCAGCAGCTTGGGGACAGGGGAATCTGAAGCTTTCTTT
-,TRBJ2-1,TRBV9,-,CASSVGQTLYNEQFF,TGTGCCAGCAGCGTAGGACAGACCCTTTACAATGAGCAGTTCTTC
-,TRBJ2-1,TRBV7-3,once,CASSLTSAGEQFF,TGTGCCAGCAGCTTAACATCGGCGGGGGAGCAGTTCTTC